This T cell receptor (beta chain) was identified during a study of T cells in Graves' hyperthyroidism and ophthalmopathy. The CDR3 is 14 residues long. Per the germline V gene, CDR1 is SGHDN and CDR2 is FVKESK. V was shortened by 4 bases and J by 0 bases, with 9 bases between the two germline ends. Ophthalmopathy patients had Clinical Activity Score at least 3, NOSPECS grade at least 4, duration under 3 months. Source material for PBMCs was more than 7.5 ml fresh peripheral blood. Findings and caveats of the study: A model using 13 V-J features told ophthalmopathy apart from stable hyperthyroidism. Peripheral blood also featured most of the thyroid clonotypes expanded above 0.001.

Amplified regions were TCR beta CDR3 sequences from RNA transcripts. A set of HTBI primers served as the primers for a first-round RT-PCR of the TCR CDR3. TCRdb redid the calling of the multiplex PCR reads with MiXCR, one entry per CDR3 protein. The table shows more than 350,000 distinct CDR3 sequences, with about 14% occurring only once. This clonotype was detected a few times. The antigen is unknown. The chain recombines TRBV14 with TRBJ1-1; D gene ambiguous. The sequence came from a woman in her thirties with Graves' ophthalmopathy. The sample was blood. CDR3 nucleotide sequence: TGTGCCAGCAGCCCGCTAAAAATGAACACTGAAGCTTTCTTT. Amino acid sequence: CASSPLKMNTEAFF.